This is a list of T cell receptor beta chains from one sample in a study of cytomegalovirus exposure and HLA in healthy donors. The repertoire was sequenced with immunoSEQ multiplex PCR; TCRdb's copy has only in-frame clones and lacks some. The sample carries 85,000 to 130,000 clones, under 80% recorded once. The specimen sequenced was PBMCs. These receptors were collected from a woman in her forties or fifties in good health and CMV-seropositive. The CDR3 runs from the conserved cysteine through the conserved F or W. A D gene is named only where the DNA matches it firmly. Clone size appears in some rows only: once, few, many, or a class for an expanded clone.

clone_size	d_call	v_call	j_call	cdr3_aa	cdr3_nt
.	.	TRBV7-2	TRBJ2-1	CASRASDNEQFF	TGTGCCAGCAGGGCCTCTGACAATGAGCAGTTCTTC
.	.	TRBV2	TRBJ1-6	CASSVRGDNSPLHF	TGTGCCAGCAGTGTTCGGGGGGATAATTCACCCCTCCACTTT
.	.	TRBV27	TRBJ2-7	CASSLGKGTHSYEQYF	TGTGCCAGCAGTTTAGGTAAGGGGACACACTCCTACGAGCAGTACTTC
few	TRBD2	TRBV4-2	TRBJ2-7	CASSQRGSRTSGGIYEQYF	TGTGCCAGCAGCCAAAGGGGGTCGAGGACTAGCGGGGGGATCTACGAGCAGTACTTC
.	TRBD2	TRBV6-5	TRBJ2-3	CASSYSGGDTDTQYF	TGTGCCAGCAGTTACAGCGGGGGGGACACAGATACGCAGTATTTT
.	TRBD2	TRBV4-1	TRBJ2-5	CASSLGGTSGVPYQETQYF	TGCGCCAGCAGCCTTGGCGGGACTAGCGGGGTTCCGTACCAAGAGACCCAGTACTTC
once	.	TRBV4-1	TRBJ1-2	CASSPRDMNYGYTF	TGCGCCAGCAGCCCCCGGGACATGAACTATGGCTACACCTTC
.	.	TRBV2	TRBJ1-6	CASSGQYNYNSPLHF	TGTGCCAGCAGTGGACAGTACAACTATAATTCACCCCTCCACTTT
.	.	TRBV27	TRBJ1-1	CASSPIGRGSGNTEAFF	TGTGCCAGCAGCCCTATTGGGAGGGGGAGTGGGAACACTGAAGCTTTCTTT
.	.	TRBV6-1	TRBJ2-2	CASLAGGQNTGELFF	TGTGCCAGCCTGGCCGGGGGGCAGAACACCGGGGAGCTGTTTTTT
.	TRBD2	TRBV4-1	TRBJ2-5	CASSPAGRLGEGQETQYF	TGCGCCAGCAGCCCTGCGGGCCGCCTTGGGGAGGGCCAGGAGACCCAGTACTTC